Following are 27 T cell receptor beta chains from one sample sequenced in a study of T-cell memory formation after mild COVID-19. TCRdb re-called the 5' RACE reads through MiXCR, storing one row per CDR3 protein. The sample includes roughly 320,000 distinct CDR3 sequences, approximately 27% seen only once; the top ten take around an eighth. The sequenced sample consisted of PBMCs or a T cell subset sorted from them (not recorded which). The receptor source for this set is an adult woman who had mild COVID-19 (a few samples of this study predate the infection). Cell type and time point are not known.

This chain uses TRBV3-1 with TRBJ1-2; tentative D call: TRBD1 (5 bases). This CDR3 is 15 amino acids long. Between the trimmed V and J ends, which lost 1 base and 2 bases, there was a span of 11 bases. Germline loops: CDR1 LGHDT, CDR2 YNNKEL (reference sequence). CDR3 DNA: TGTGCCAGCAGCCAAGGATCCAGGGTAAACTATGGCTACACCTTC. It translates to CASSQGSRVNYGYTF.

This clonotype occurred many times. The DNA of the CDR3 is TGTGCCAGCAGCCAAGATCTGGGGGGGGAGCAGTTCTTC. It is translated as CASSQDLGGEQFF. The J gene is TRBJ2-1, the V gene TRBV14, with 7 bases identical to TRBD2. CDR3 size: 13 residues. Trimming took 0 bases from V and 10 from J; bases not matched to a gene: 3. Germline V lookup: CDR1 SGHDN, CDR2 FVKESK. The full variable domain, its missing parts supplied by reference TRBV14 and TRBJ2-1, is EAGVTQFPSHSVIEKGQTVTLRCDPISGHDNLYWYRRVMGKEIKFLLHFVKESKQDESGMPNNRFLAERTGGTYSTLKVQPAELEDSGVYFCASSQDLGGEQFFGPGTRLTVL.

This clonotype showed up just a few times. This rearrangement joins TRBV27 to TRBJ2-7; TRBD1 agrees at 8 bases. The germline CDR1 and CDR2 sequences are MNHEY and SMNVEV (reference sequence). Germline trimming cut 5 bases from V and 9 bases from J; bases unmatched to any gene: 15. The CDR3 is 15 residues long. The CDR3 is CASSPLPGTGHSQYF. CDR3 coding DNA: TGTGCCAGCAGTCCCCTCCCCGGGACAGGCCACTCGCAGTACTTC.

The chain has TRBV24-1 and TRBJ1-2, with 8 positions matching TRBD1. CDR1 KGHDR and CDR2 SFDVKD come from the germline V gene. The CDR3 consists of 13 residues. V dropped 2 bases and J dropped 8; count of bases not matched to a gene: 3. The CDR3 is CATSDSGQGGYTF. Here the CDR3 DNA reads TGTGCCACCAGTGATTCAGGACAGGGAGGCTACACCTTC.

The genes are TRBV5-1 and TRBJ1-1, with TRBD1 as a possible D gene (6 bases). CDR3 length equals 16 residues. CDR1 SGHRS and CDR2 YFSETQ come from the germline V gene. V was cut by 4 bases and J by 2 bases, with 18 bases left in between. The CDR3 here is CASSATPGTPNTEAFF. CDR3 sequence (DNA): TGCGCCAGCAGCGCCACCCCCGGGACACCCAACACTGAAGCTTTCTTT.

The chain links TRBV4-1 to TRBJ2-2, with 8 bases matching TRBD2. V gave up 1 base and J gave up 1 base; unmatched junction bases: 5. CDR3 length: 17 amino acids. The germline V gene has CDR1 MGHRA and CDR2 YSYEKL. In nucleotides, the CDR3 is TGCGCCAGCAGCCAAGCAGAAGCGGGGGAGAACACCGGGGAGCTGTTTTTT. Encoded protein: CASSQAEAGENTGELFF.

Of note for this clonotype: The junction and the germline gene differ at one end; a read error may be behind it. The chain joins TRBV29-1 to TRBJ2-5; 8 positions agree with TRBD2. Germline assignment: CDR1 SQVTM and CDR2 ANQGSEA. The CDR3 has 14 residues. The CDR3 loop reads CSVVSPGERETRYF. Here the CDR3 DNA reads TGCAGCGTTGTGAGTCCGGGAGAGCGGGAGACCCGGTACTTC.

The chain couples TRBV3-1 to TRBJ2-5, with TRBD1 identical over 10 bases. Germline trimming cut 1 base from V and 3 bases from J; bases unmatched to any gene: 5. Germline loops: CDR1 LGHDT, CDR2 YNNKEL (reference sequence). The CDR3 runs 16 residues. CDR3 in amino acids: CASSQGWTGGKETQYF. CDR3 nucleotides: TGTGCCAGCAGCCAAGGCTGGACAGGGGGGAAAGAGACCCAGTACTTC.

This clonotype was counted between two and nine times. The chain links TRBV4-3 to TRBJ1-4, with D perhaps matching TRBD1 (6 bases). The CDR3 loop spans 16 amino acids. Deletions cut 3 bases from V and 3 bases from J, with 14 bases between. Germline V CDR1 and CDR2: LGHNA, YSLEER. CDR3 in amino acids: CASSQRPGHANEKLFF. The CDR3, as DNA: TGCGCCAGCAGCCAGAGACCGGGACATGCTAATGAAAAACTGTTTTTT.

There are a few counts of this clonotype. The chain is built from TRBV7-2 and TRBJ1-1, with D unclear. CDR3 length: 12 residues. V was pared by 5 bases and J by 7 bases, with 11 bases between. CDR1 and CDR2 from the germline V gene are SGHTA and FQGNSA. This CDR3 is CASSARGVEAFF. Here the CDR3 DNA reads TGTGCCAGCAGCGCTCGAGGTGTTGAAGCTTTCTTT.

The rearrangement joins TRBV4-2 to TRBJ1-5; D is perhaps TRBD1 (5 bases). Germline V gene sequence: CDR1 LGHNA, CDR2 YNFKEQ. This CDR3 comprises 14 residues. V gave up 1 base and J gave up 7 bases, with 11 bases separating them. In DNA form, the CDR3 reads TGTGCCAGCAGCCAAGTGAGGGGAGGCCAGCCCCAGCATTTT. Translation: CASSQVRGGQPQHF.

In DNA, the CDR3 is TGCAGCGTTGAATCGGCGGGCGGCACAGATACGCAGTATTTT. Translation: CSVESAGGTDTQYF. This chain uses TRBV29-1 with TRBJ2-3; weak D call: TRBD2 (5 bases). V dropped 2 bases and J dropped 1 base, with 10 bases sitting between them. The germline gives CDR1 SQVTM, CDR2 ANQGSEA. This CDR3 comprises 14 residues.

CDR3 nucleotides: TGTGCCAGCAGCTTAGCGGAGGACTACGAGCAGTACTTC. Amino acid sequence: CASSLAEDYEQYF. This rearrangement joins TRBV7-6 to TRBJ2-7, with D perhaps matching TRBD2 (5 bases). Per germline, CDR1 SGHVS and CDR2 FNYEAQ. Trimming took 0 bases from V and 3 from J, leaving 6 bases between them. There are 13 residues in the CDR3.

This rearrangement joins TRBV18 to TRBJ2-3, with 7 bases lining up with TRBD1. Germline assignment: CDR1 KGHSH and CDR2 LQKENI. V shed 6 bases, J shed 3 bases, and the junction held 9 bases outside the gene matches. This CDR3 is 15 amino acids long. This chain's CDR3 is CASSYRGRLTDTQYF. In DNA, the CDR3 is TGTGCCAGCTCTTACAGGGGAAGGTTGACAGATACGCAGTATTTT.

There are a few counts of this clonotype. V and J are TRBV24-1 and TRBJ2-1, with D unresolved. The CDR3 loop spans 13 amino acids. V dropped 1 base and J dropped 8 bases, with 8 bases sitting between them. In germline, CDR1 is KGHDR, CDR2 SFDVKD. CDR3 protein: CATSDLGDDEQFF. Here the CDR3 DNA reads TGTGCCACCAGTGATTTAGGTGACGATGAGCAGTTCTTC.

This chain joins TRBV7-9 and TRBJ2-3; D unresolved. Between the trimmed V and J ends, which lost 7 bases and 6 bases, there was a span of 20 bases. The CDR3 runs 15 residues. Germline V gene sequence: CDR1 SEHNR, CDR2 FQNEAQ (reference sequence). The DNA for the CDR3 is TGTGCCAGCATGTGGGGATACGGGTCTTTTGATACGCAGTATTTT. Its translation: CASMWGYGSFDTQYF.

This clonotype is judged medium-sized. The chain carries TRBV7-2 and TRBJ2-1, with D maybe TRBD2 (5 bases). Trimming cost V 1 base and J 4 bases, with 8 bases left between them. The CDR3 has 14 amino acids. From germline, CDR1 is SGHTA and CDR2 FQGNSA. The CDR3 sequence: CASSLGGFYNEQFF. The CDR3 DNA is TGTGCCAGCAGCTTAGGCGGGTTTTACAATGAGCAGTTCTTC.

This clonotype was found a few times. The chain uses TRBV12-3 or TRBV12-4 and TRBJ2-1; 14 positions agree with TRBD2. V dropped 5 bases and J dropped 8; count of bases not matched to a gene: 5. This CDR3 is 15 amino acids long. The CDR3 loop is CASSQTSGRADEQFF. Here the CDR3 DNA reads TGTGCCAGCAGTCAGACTAGCGGGAGGGCCGATGAGCAGTTCTTC.

A few counts support this clonotype. The chain has TRBV12-3 or TRBV12-4 and TRBJ1-5; D uncertain. The CDR3 totals 13 residues. The V end was cut by 2 bases, the J end by 4 bases, with 6 bases between. The CDR3 spells CASSLQENQPQHF. CDR3 in DNA: TGTGCCAGCAGTTTACAGGAAAATCAGCCCCAGCATTTT.

This sequence joins TRBV19 and TRBJ2-3; D may correspond to TRBD1 or TRBD2 (6 bases each). The CDR3 has 16 residues. V gave up 4 bases and J gave up 0 bases, with 14 bases separating them. Germline V gene lookup returns CDR1 LNHDA and CDR2 SQIVND (reference sequence). The CDR3 DNA follows: TGTGCCAGTAGTACCAGAGGAGGGGGAAGCACAGATACGCAGTATTTT. Translation: CASSTRGGGSTDTQYF. Complete variable domain (other parts from reference TRBV19 and TRBJ2-3): DGGITQSPKYLFRKEGQNVTLSCEQNLNHDAMYWYRQDPGQGLRLIYYSQIVNDFQKGDIAEGYSVSREKKESFPLTVTSAQKNPTAFYLCASSTRGGGSTDTQYFGPGTRLTVL.

There are a few counts of this clonotype. The chain couples TRBV7-6 to TRBJ2-7; 10 nucleotides match TRBD2. CDR1 and CDR2 (germline): SGHVS, FNYEAQ. The V and J ends lost 1 base and 4 bases, in that order; junction bases with no gene match: 7. The CDR3 is made up of 16 amino acids. CDR3 loop: CASSLVSGGPVYEQYF. In DNA form, the CDR3 reads TGTGCCAGCAGCTTAGTTAGCGGGGGGCCGGTATACGAGCAGTACTTC.

This clonotype was seen more than once but under ten times. V and J are TRBV12-3 or TRBV12-4 and TRBJ1-2; possibly TRBD1 for D (5 bases). The CDR3 covers 13 residues. Trimming pared 6 bases from V and 5 bases from J, leaving 13 bases between. For the CDR3, the DNA is TGTGCCAGCAGCCCCATGGGGGGATATGGCTACACCTTC. Translating it yields CASSPMGGYGYTF.

This clonotype turned up a few times. The chain carries TRBV6-5 and TRBJ2-1; 7 positions agree with TRBD1. CDR3 size: 15 residues. The V gene end was trimmed by 2 bases and the J gene end by 3 bases; junction bases not matched to a gene: 4. The germline CDR1 and CDR2 sequences are MNHEY and SVGAGI. The CDR3, as DNA: TGTGCCAGCAGTTACCGACAGGGTGGCTACAATGAGCAGTTCTTC. Its translation: CASSYRQGGYNEQFF.

The rearrangement uses TRBV18 and TRBJ2-7; D gene ambiguous. This CDR3 contains 13 residues. Trimming stripped 3 bases from V and 0 bases from J, with 6 bases between. CDR1 and CDR2 from the germline V gene are KGHSH and LQKENI. The CDR3 protein is CASSPALSYEQYF. As DNA, the CDR3 is TGTGCCAGCTCACCGGCCCTCTCCTACGAGCAGTACTTC.

This clonotype occurred a few times. This rearrangement joins TRBV6-5 to TRBJ2-1; D may correspond to TRBD1 or TRBD2 (5 bases each). CDR3 length: 16 residues. Germline values: CDR1 MNHEY, CDR2 SVGAGI. Trimming left V 3 bases short and J 4 bases short, with 16 bases between. CDR3 sequence reads: CASSYVGDGSYNEQFF. CDR3 bases: TGTGCCAGCAGTTATGTAGGGGACGGATCATACAATGAGCAGTTCTTC.

This rearrangement joins TRBV20-1 to TRBJ1-1; D is possibly TRBD1 (5 bases). Germline lookup yields CDR1 DFQATT and CDR2 SNEGSKA (reference sequence). The CDR3 runs 14 residues. V lost 6 bases and J 3 bases, leaving 17 bases between the germline ends. CDR3 sequence: CSAKNRNGDTEAFF. DNA for the CDR3: TGCAGTGCGAAAAACAGGAACGGGGACACTGAAGCTTTCTTT.

The chain combines TRBV10-3 with TRBJ1-5; D is possibly TRBD1 (6 bases). The CDR3 loop spans 15 amino acids. Trimming took off 0 bases at V and 4 bases at J, with 10 bases between the two ends. CDR1 and CDR2 from the germline V gene are ENHRY and SYGVKD. The CDR3 sequence is CAISESPRGNQPQHF. CDR3 coding DNA: TGTGCCATCAGTGAGTCCCCCAGGGGTAATCAGCCCCAGCATTTT.